The 30 T cell receptor beta chains given below trace back to one sample, sequenced in a study of cytotoxic CD8 clonotypes in ibrutinib-treated CLL. Produced via immunoSEQ multiplex PCR; TCRdb's table is partial and in-frame only. Of approximately 70,000 clones detected, 80% appear once; the ten largest clones hold 7.7%. The sample here was PBMCs, taken at disease progression, from a patient treated with ibrutinib. These receptors all stem from a human donor with chronic lymphocytic leukemia.

The V and J genes are TRBV28 and TRBJ1-3, with a weak D call TRBD1 (5 bases). V was cut by 2 bases and J by 0 bases, with 11 bases left in between. Per the germline V gene, CDR1 is MDHEN and CDR2 is SYDVKM. This CDR3 is built from 16 residues. The CDR3 nucleotides are TGTGCCAGCAGTTTACCACAGGTTAACTCTGGAAACACCATATATTTT. It is translated as CASSLPQVNSGNTIYF. The variable domain in full, completed from reference TRBV28 and TRBJ1-3, reads DVKVTQSSRYLVKRTGEKVFLECVQDMDHENMFWYRQDPGLGLRLIYFSYDVKMKEKGDIPEGYSVSREKKERFSLILESASTNQTSMYLCASSLPQVNSGNTIYFGEGSWLTVV.

This clone has a handful of counts. This chain connects TRBV5-1 to TRBJ1-2, with TRBD1 as a possible D gene (5 bases). The CDR3 sequence is 14 residues long. Germline V gene sequence: CDR1 SGHRS, CDR2 YFSETQ. V gave up 10 bases and J gave up 4 bases, with 20 bases separating them. For the CDR3, the DNA is TGCGCCTCCCAGGGCAAAGATTCTTTCTATGGCTACACCTTC. It codes for CASQGKDSFYGYTF.

The chain is built from TRBV19 and TRBJ2-7, with D perhaps TRBD1 or TRBD2 (5 bases each). V lost 3 bases, J lost 7 bases, and 13 bases lay in between. CDR1 and CDR2 from the germline V gene are LNHDA and SQIVND (reference sequence). This CDR3 spans 13 amino acids. The CDR3 protein is CASSMGDFGEQYF. The DNA of the CDR3 is TGTGCCAGTAGTATGGGGGATTTCGGAGAGCAGTACTTC. The entire variable domain, with the rest obtained from reference TRBV19 and TRBJ2-7, is as follows: DGGITQSPKYLFRKEGQNVTLSCEQNLNHDAMYWYRQDPGQGLRLIYYSQIVNDFQKGDIAEGYSVSREKKESFPLTVTSAQKNPTAFYLCASSMGDFGEQYFGPGTRLTVT.

V usage is TRBV27 and J usage is TRBJ2-1; D possibly corresponds to TRBD2 (5 bases). Germline V gene sequence: CDR1 MNHEY, CDR2 SMNVEV (reference sequence). V was cut by 0 bases and J by 7 bases, with 10 bases left in between. The CDR3 runs to 14 residues. CDR3 region: CASSLSRAQNEQFF. In nucleotides, the CDR3 is TGTGCCAGCAGTTTATCGAGGGCCCAAAATGAGCAGTTCTTC.

The rearrangement links TRBV7-9 to TRBJ2-5; 7 bases map to TRBD1. Germline CDR1 is SEHNR and CDR2 is FQNEAQ (reference sequence). The CDR3 is 15 amino acids. J was trimmed by 1 base and V by 7 bases; bases with no gene match: 9. DNA for the CDR3: TGTGCCAGCAACGTCGGGACAGCCTTCCAAGAGACCCAGTACTTC. It is translated as CASNVGTAFQETQYF.

This clone was detected only a few times. V gene TRBV11-3 combines with J gene TRBJ2-3, with 7 bases lining up with TRBD1. The CDR3 has 12 amino acids. Per the germline V gene, CDR1 is SGHNT and CDR2 is YENEEA. V shed 1 base and J 8 bases; nucleotides not matched to a gene: 0. CDR3 region: CASSLGQGTQYF. CDR3 DNA sequence: TGTGCCAGCAGCTTAGGACAGGGTACGCAGTATTTT.

The chain employs TRBV7-9 and TRBJ1-5; TRBD1 matches at 8 bases. The CDR3 is made up of 12 amino acids. Germline CDR1 reads SEHNR; CDR2 reads FQNEAQ (reference sequence). With 5 bases clipped from V and 15 bases from J, the junction kept 9 bases outside the gene matches. CDR3 sequence: CASSISGGPLHF. The CDR3 nucleotides are TGTGCCAGCAGCATTTCAGGGGGCCCTCTGCATTTT.

The rearrangement links TRBV18 to TRBJ2-7, with TRBD1 matching over 10 bases. Germline CDR1 and CDR2: KGHSH and LQKENI. This CDR3 region has 16 residues. Unmatched junction bases numbered 8, after V lost 3 bases and J lost 3 bases. CDR3 nucleotides: TGTGCCAGCTCACCTCTGACAGGGGGCAGGGGCTACGAGCAGTACTTC. Its translation: CASSPLTGGRGYEQYF.

This clone was seen once. This chain joins TRBV29-1 and TRBJ2-7; tentative D call: TRBD2 (5 bases). V was trimmed by 5 bases and J by 2 bases, leaving 10 bases between them. Germline CDR1 SQVTM, CDR2 ANQGSEA. The CDR3 covers 12 residues. The DNA for the CDR3 is TGCAGCGTTACCTCCGGGACCTACGAGCAGTACTTC. Translating it yields CSVTSGTYEQYF.

In its sample, this clone was seen once. The rearrangement uses TRBV10-1 and TRBJ1-6; a weak D match, TRBD1 (5 bases). CDR1 WNHNN and CDR2 SYGVQD come from the germline V gene (reference sequence). There are 14 residues in the CDR3. Deletions cut 3 bases from V and 9 bases from J, with 12 bases between. The CDR3 region is CASSDYRQTSPLHF. The CDR3 nucleotides read TGCGCCAGCAGTGACTATCGACAGACTTCACCCCTCCACTTT.

The J gene is TRBJ1-1, the V gene TRBV11-1; D is unclear. Germline V gene data show CDR1 as SGHAT and CDR2 as FQDESV (reference sequence). CDR3 length equals 13 residues. Trimming removed 1 base at V and 1 base at J, with 4 bases between. DNA of the CDR3: TGTGCCAGCAGCTTAGTCGGGAACACTGAAGCTTTCTTT. It translates to CASSLVGNTEAFF. The full variable domain, rest sourced from reference TRBV11-1 and TRBJ1-1, is EAEVAQSPRYKITEKSQAVAFWCDPISGHATLYWYRQILGQGPELLVQFQDESVVDDSQLPKDRFSAERLKGVDSTLKIQPAELGDSAMYLCASSLVGNTEAFFGQGTRLTVV.

This chain links TRBV11-2 with TRBJ1-1, with a possible D match to TRBD1 (5 bases). V lost 4 bases, J lost 1 base, and 13 bases lay in between. From germline, CDR1 is SGHAT and CDR2 FQNNGV. This CDR3 is built from 15 residues. CDR3 sequence reads: CASSSLQGRNTEAFF. CDR3 coding DNA: TGTGCCAGCAGCTCACTCCAGGGCAGGAACACTGAAGCTTTCTTT.

V usage is TRBV29-1 and J usage is TRBJ1-4; D is possibly TRBD1 (5 bases). The CDR3 is 13 amino acids. Germline V gene sequence: CDR1 SQVTM, CDR2 ANQGSEA. The V gene lost 7 bases and the J gene lost 5 bases, with 14 bases spanning the gap. The CDR3 coding sequence is TGCAGCGCGAAGGGGCTGCCAAATGAAAAACTGTTTTTT. Its protein is CSAKGLPNEKLFF.

The chain links TRBV20-1 to TRBJ1-5; D is unclear. Germline values: CDR1 DFQATT, CDR2 SNEGSKA (reference sequence). CDR3 size: 11 residues. Trimming stripped 1 base from V and 7 bases from J, with 5 bases between. For the CDR3, the DNA is TGCAGTGCTAGAGGAGCACAGCCCCAGCATTTT. Translated: CSARGAQPQHF.

This clone is a singleton in its sample. A far larger clone is only one base removed, so a read error is likely. The chain couples TRBV5-1 to TRBJ2-7, with 8 positions matching TRBD2. Per germline, CDR1 SGHRS and CDR2 YFSETQ. This CDR3 is 16 amino acids long. The trim removed 2 bases at V and 1 base at J, leaving 8 bases unmatched. In nucleotides, the CDR3 is TGCGCCAGCAGCTTTCGGGGGGGACTAGTGTCCTACGAGCAGTACTTC. This sequence encodes CASSFRGGLVSYEQYF.

This chain joins TRBV10-3 and TRBJ1-2; a possible D gene is TRBD1 (5 bases). The CDR3 runs to 12 residues. The V gene lost 4 bases and the J gene lost 4 bases, with 7 bases spanning the gap. Germline V CDR1 and CDR2: ENHRY, SYGVKD. The CDR3 DNA is TGTGCCATCAGTGGGGACGCCTATGGCTACACCTTC. Its translation: CAISGDAYGYTF.

This chain connects TRBV6-6 to TRBJ2-1; D might be TRBD1 (6 bases). V was shortened by 5 bases and J by 0 bases, with 14 bases between the two germline ends. There are 16 residues in the CDR3. The V gene's germline CDR1 is MNHNY and CDR2 SVGAGI (reference sequence). The CDR3 loop reads CASSRRTESSYNEQFF. The CDR3 region has the DNA TGTGCCAGCAGTCGTAGGACAGAAAGCTCCTACAATGAGCAGTTCTTC.

The chain has TRBV5-4 and TRBJ1-2; a weak D match, TRBD1 (5 bases). V dropped 0 bases and J dropped 8 bases, with 11 bases sitting between them. The CDR3 contains 13 residues. Germline V gene data show CDR1 as SGHNT and CDR2 as YYREEE (reference sequence). The CDR3 DNA reads as TGTGCCAGCAGCTTGGCCGGGGGTCGGGGCTACACCTTC. Its translation is CASSLAGGRGYTF.

CDR3 sequence reads: CASSLRTVGTEAFF. CDR3 sequence (DNA): TGTGCCAGCAGTCTCAGGACGGTGGGCACTGAAGCTTTCTTT. This rearrangement joins TRBV28 to TRBJ1-1, with unresolved D. The CDR3 covers 14 residues. Germline assignment: CDR1 MDHEN and CDR2 SYDVKM. The ends were cut back, 5 bases at V and 4 bases at J, with 14 bases in the middle. Supplemented by reference TRBV28 and TRBJ1-1, the full variable domain reads DVKVTQSSRYLVKRTGEKVFLECVQDMDHENMFWYRQDPGLGLRLIYFSYDVKMKEKGDIPEGYSVSREKKERFSLILESASTNQTSMYLCASSLRTVGTEAFFGQGTRLTVV.

The chain uses TRBV7-8 and TRBJ1-1; D unclear. V was shortened by 1 base and J by 1 base, with 7 bases between the two germline ends. CDR1 is SGHVS, CDR2 FQNEAQ, per germline. There are 14 residues in the CDR3. Here the CDR3 DNA reads TGTGCCAGCAGCTTAGACCCAGGGAACACTGAAGCTTTCTTT. Protein: CASSLDPGNTEAFF.

The chain joins TRBV6-5 to TRBJ1-2, with a weak D call TRBD1 (6 bases). The CDR3 is made up of 12 amino acids. CDR1 MNHEY and CDR2 SVGAGI come from the germline V gene. The V end lost 6 bases, the J end lost 6 bases, and 11 bases lay between the germline ends. The CDR3 DNA sequence: TGTGCCAGCAGCCAAGGGGGGCATGGCTACACCTTC. Its translation: CASSQGGHGYTF.

The chain carries TRBV11-2 and TRBJ2-3; 8 bases are a match to TRBD2. V lost 1 base to trimming and J lost 1 base; unmatched junction nucleotides: 4. The CDR3 runs 16 residues. The V gene's germline CDR1 is SGHAT and CDR2 FQNNGV. The CDR3 region is CASSLASGRGTDTQYF. Written as DNA, the CDR3 is TGTGCCAGCAGCTTAGCGAGCGGGAGAGGCACAGATACGCAGTATTTT.

This sequence joins TRBV5-5 and TRBJ2-3; D assignment may be TRBD1 or TRBD2 (5 bases each). Germline V lookup: CDR1 SGHKS, CDR2 YYEKEE (reference sequence). The V end was cut by 2 bases, the J end by 2 bases, with 9 bases between. The CDR3 is made up of 14 amino acids. Here the CDR3 DNA reads TGTGCCAGCAGCTTCGAAGGGACCACAGATACGCAGTATTTT. It codes for CASSFEGTTDTQYF.

The gene calls are TRBV5-1 and TRBJ1-3; D call uncertain. Germline assignment: CDR1 SGHRS and CDR2 YFSETQ. The V end lost 1 base, the J end lost 0 bases, and 5 bases lay between the germline ends. The CDR3 contains 14 residues. CDR3 nucleotide sequence: TGCGCCAGCAGCTTGAGCCGCTCTGGAAACACCATATATTTT. This translates into CASSLSRSGNTIYF. Full variable domain (rest looked up from reference TRBV5-1 and TRBJ1-3): KAGVTQTPRYLIKTRGQQVTLSCSPISGHRSVSWYQQTPGQGLQFLFEYFSETQRNKGNFPGRFSGRQFSNSRSEMNVSTLELGDSALYLCASSLSRSGNTIYFGEGSWLTVV.

The genes are TRBV12-5 and TRBJ2-3, with D perhaps matching TRBD2 (6 bases). Trimming removed 5 bases from V and 2 bases from J, with 11 bases in between. The CDR3 covers 14 residues. The germline CDR1 and CDR2 sequences are LGHNT and FRNRAP. CDR3 amino acids: CASGRGYLTDTQYF. The DNA of the CDR3 is TGTGCTAGTGGTCGGGGGTACCTCACAGATACGCAGTATTTT.

The chain combines TRBV5-1 with TRBJ1-1; D is undetermined. Germline V gene sequence: CDR1 SGHRS, CDR2 YFSETQ. CDR3 length: 14 amino acids. Deletions cut 0 bases from V and 1 base from J, with 7 bases between. The CDR3 protein is CASSLVSPNTEAFF. In DNA form, the CDR3 reads TGCGCCAGCAGCTTGGTTTCCCCGAACACTGAAGCTTTCTTT. The full variable domain, in which reference TRBV5-1 and TRBJ1-1 provide the parts outside the CDR3, is KAGVTQTPRYLIKTRGQQVTLSCSPISGHRSVSWYQQTPGQGLQFLFEYFSETQRNKGNFPGRFSGRQFSNSRSEMNVSTLELGDSALYLCASSLVSPNTEAFFGQGTRLTVV.

This clone was detected only once. The sample contains more than one DNA sequence encoding this CDR3. V gene TRBV7-9 combines with J gene TRBJ1-1; D call uncertain. Germline V gene data show CDR1 as SEHNR and CDR2 as FQNEAQ (reference sequence). The V end was cut by 2 bases, the J end by 1 base, with 5 bases between. This CDR3 region has 13 residues. The CDR3 bases are TGTGCCAGCAGCTTACGCCAGAACACTGAAGCTTTCTTT. It encodes CASSLRQNTEAFF.

The chain employs TRBV30 and TRBJ1-4; D is possibly TRBD1 (6 bases). Germline CDR1 reads GTSNPN; CDR2 reads SVGIG (reference sequence). The CDR3 has 13 amino acids. Trimming pared 5 bases from V and 8 bases from J, leaving 15 bases between. The chain's CDR3 is CAWSGTILEKLFF. The CDR3 DNA follows: TGTGCCTGGTCGGGGACAATTCTCGAAAAACTGTTTTTT.

This chain connects TRBV2 to TRBJ1-1, with D uncertain. CDR1 and CDR2 from the germline V gene are SNHLY and FYNNEI. Trimming stripped 8 bases from V and 3 bases from J, with 13 bases between. This CDR3 is built from 13 residues. The CDR3 DNA reads as TGTGCCAGCCCCCCCGGAGGTTACACTGAAGCTTTCTTT. Amino acids: CASPPGGYTEAFF.

This chain joins TRBV23-1 and TRBJ1-5, with TRBD1 identical over 8 bases. TRBV23-1 is an ORF; its function is uncertain. The CDR3 covers 16 residues. V gave up 6 bases and J gave up 4 bases; unmatched junction bases: 11. The CDR3 DNA reads as TGCGCCAGCAGATGCAGGGGGCCTACCCATAATCAGCCCCAGCATTTT. Encoded protein: CASRCRGPTHNQPQHF.